This TCR beta chain was captured in a study of cytomegalovirus exposure and HLA in healthy donors. This PCR relied on a set of 60 Vbeta primers and 13 Jbeta primers. The assay was immunoSEQ multiplex PCR, and TCRdb's table has in-frame clones only and misses some. The data contain roughly 160,000 clones, about four fifths of them seen just once; the ten biggest clones take up around 4.5%. This clone appeared a single time. The CDR3 has 15 amino acids. CDR1 and CDR2 (germline): MNHEY, SVGAGI. The V and J ends lost 0 bases and 3 bases respectively, with 11 bases between them. The receptor's source is a man aged 30 to 39 in good health and CMV-seronegative. The chain uses TRBV6-5 and TRBJ1-2; weak D call: TRBD1 (6 bases). The sequencing sample was made of PBMCs. The CDR3: CASSYSRTDYYGYTF. The CDR3 DNA reads as TGTGCCAGCAGTTACTCAAGGACAGACTACTATGGCTACACCTTC.